The 15 T cell receptor beta chains presented below share a single source sample, sequenced in a study of Graves' ophthalmopathy and Graves' hyperthyroidism. Researchers took RNA transcripts and amplified TCR beta CDR3 regions from them. Investigators did first-round RT-PCR with HTBI primers, then second-round multiplex PCR. TCRdb re-called the multiplex PCR reads through MiXCR, storing one row per CDR3 protein. The sample holds about 700,000 distinct CDR3 sequences, more than 40% seen once. Sample: peripheral blood. The receptors come from an adult man with Graves' ophthalmopathy.

The chain has TRBV11-1 and TRBJ2-3; no firm D call. The germline V gene has CDR1 SGHAT and CDR2 FQDESV (reference sequence). Trimming stripped 8 bases from V and 0 bases from J, with 12 bases between. CDR3 length equals 14 residues. Written as DNA, the CDR3 is TGTGCCAGCCCCCTACCCCCAAGCACAGATACGCAGTATTTT. The encoded protein is CASPLPPSTDTQYF.

This clonotype was seen a handful of times. The V gene is TRBV5-5, the J gene TRBJ2-5; a weak D match, TRBD2 (6 bases). V was trimmed by 0 bases and J by 5 bases, leaving 26 bases between them. CDR3 length: 19 amino acids. Germline CDR1 is SGHKS and CDR2 is YYEKEE (reference sequence). The CDR3 sequence: CASSLGGTGSGPRGETQYF. CDR3 nucleotides: TGTGCCAGCAGCTTGGGAGGCACTGGGAGCGGGCCGAGAGGGGAGACCCAGTACTTC.

This clonotype was detected many times. J is TRBJ1-2 and V is TRBV9, with D tentatively TRBD1 (5 bases). Per germline, CDR1 SGDLS and CDR2 YYNGEE. CDR3 length: 12 residues. Trimming cost V 4 bases and J 7 bases, with 11 bases left between them. The CDR3, as DNA: TGTGCCAGCAGCTCGCCGGGGGGTGGCTACACCTTC. Encoded protein: CASSSPGGGYTF.

This clonotype appeared a few times. This chain uses TRBV6-5 with TRBJ1-5; no reliable D call. CDR1 MNHEY and CDR2 SVGAGI come from the germline V gene. V gave up 5 bases and J gave up 6 bases, with 11 bases separating them. The CDR3 spans 13 residues. The CDR3 protein is CASSRSSGQPQHF. In DNA, the CDR3 is TGTGCCAGCAGTAGATCTAGTGGTCAGCCCCAGCATTTT.

There are many counts of this clonotype. The chain joins TRBV10-3 to TRBJ2-7; 9 bases match TRBD1. Trimming took 6 bases from V and 4 from J; bases not matched to a gene: 7. The CDR3 is 14 residues long. CDR1 and CDR2 (germline): ENHRY, SYGVKD. This CDR3 is CAIRAGTGKYEQYF. In DNA, the CDR3 is TGTGCCATCAGGGCCGGGACAGGGAAATACGAGCAGTACTTC.

Concerning this clonotype: This may stem from a read error, because a much larger clone lies one nucleotide away. This sequence joins TRBV24-1 and TRBJ1-1; perhaps TRBD1 as D (5 bases). The CDR3 length is 17 residues. V lost 4 bases and J 0 bases, leaving 17 bases between the germline ends. The germline V gene has CDR1 KGHDR and CDR2 SFDVKD. Here the CDR3 reads CATSERGSGRMNTEAFF. CDR3 nucleotide sequence: TGTGCCACCAGTGAGCGCGGATCAGGGAGAATGAACACTGAAGCTTTCTTT.

The V call is TRBV2, the J call TRBJ1-1; D is unclear. The V end was cut by 8 bases, the J end by 1 base, with 11 bases between. This CDR3 is 13 amino acids long. CDR1 and CDR2 from the germline V gene are SNHLY and FYNNEI. The CDR3 DNA reads TGTGCCAGCTTAGGGAGAGGGAACACTGAAGCTTTCTTT. This gives the protein CASLGRGNTEAFF.

As for this clonotype: With a much larger clone just one base away, this may be a read error. The chain links TRBV11-2 to TRBJ2-2; no clear D. The CDR3 spans 13 residues. CDR1 SGHAT and CDR2 FQNNGV come from the germline V gene. V lost 5 bases and J 7 bases, leaving 11 bases between the germline ends. CDR3 sequence (DNA): TGTGCCAGCAGCATCCTAATCGGCGGGGAGCTGTTTTTT. Its protein is CASSILIGGELFF.

There are many counts of this clonotype. V usage is TRBV20-1 and J usage is TRBJ2-5; D unclear. The germline CDR1 and CDR2 sequences are DFQATT and SNEGSKA (reference sequence). CDR3 length: 14 residues. Trimming cost V 6 bases and J 2 bases, with 16 bases left between them. CDR3 protein: CSAFPSTRQETQYF. The CDR3 DNA is TGCAGTGCCTTCCCTTCGACCCGACAAGAGACCCAGTACTTC.

This clonotype was picked up a small number of times. The V gene is TRBV10-3, the J gene TRBJ1-5; D uncertain. Germline CDR1 and CDR2: ENHRY and SYGVKD. Deletions cut 4 bases from V and 11 bases from J, with 18 bases between. The CDR3 covers 14 residues. The CDR3 nucleotides read TGTGCCATCAGTGTTAGGACTAGCATTGAGACCCAGCATTTT. Translation: CAISVRTSIETQHF.

V usage is TRBV15 and J usage is TRBJ2-1; D remains ambiguous. CDR3 length equals 14 residues. Germline CDR1 LNHNV, CDR2 YYDKDF (reference sequence). The ends were cut back, 0 bases at V and 8 bases at J, with 11 bases in the middle. The CDR3 reads CATSREASKDEQFF. For the CDR3, the DNA is TGTGCCACCAGCAGAGAAGCCTCTAAGGATGAGCAGTTCTTC.

This clonotype was found many times. The chain links TRBV29-1 to TRBJ2-5; D is undetermined. Germline lookup yields CDR1 SQVTM and CDR2 ANQGSEA. The CDR3 consists of 13 residues. Trimming left V 2 bases short and J 1 base short, with 8 bases between. CDR3 residues: CSVELVIQETQYF. The DNA for the CDR3 is TGCAGCGTTGAATTGGTCATCCAAGAGACCCAGTACTTC.

In its sample, this clonotype was seen many times. Here the CDR3 reads CSAGTSEPYEQYF. The CDR3 nucleotides are TGCAGCGCCGGGACTAGCGAGCCCTACGAGCAGTACTTC. The V and J genes are TRBV29-1 and TRBJ2-7; 10 bases fit TRBD2. Germline V gene data show CDR1 as SQVTM and CDR2 as ANQGSEA. The length of the CDR3 is 13 residues. Losses at the gene ends were 7 bases for V and 2 bases for J; bases not matched to a gene: 5.

The chain carries TRBV10-3 and TRBJ1-4; the match to TRBD1 covers 8 bases. Trimming took 5 bases from V and 0 from J; bases not matched to a gene: 8. The CDR3 has 17 residues. Germline V CDR1 and CDR2: ENHRY, SYGVKD. CDR3 residues: CAISPGTGGATNEKLFF. In DNA form, the CDR3 reads TGTGCCATCAGTCCCGGGACAGGAGGAGCAACTAATGAAAAACTGTTTTTT.

This clonotype appeared a few times. This chain joins TRBV20-1 and TRBJ1-4; tentative D call: TRBD1 (5 bases). Trimming cost V 2 bases and J 8 bases, with 15 bases left between them. The CDR3 has 14 residues. Germline CDR1 reads DFQATT; CDR2 reads SNEGSKA (reference sequence). The CDR3 loop reads CSARQETDTEKLFF. CDR3 coding DNA: TGCAGTGCTAGACAGGAGACAGATACAGAAAAACTGTTTTTT.